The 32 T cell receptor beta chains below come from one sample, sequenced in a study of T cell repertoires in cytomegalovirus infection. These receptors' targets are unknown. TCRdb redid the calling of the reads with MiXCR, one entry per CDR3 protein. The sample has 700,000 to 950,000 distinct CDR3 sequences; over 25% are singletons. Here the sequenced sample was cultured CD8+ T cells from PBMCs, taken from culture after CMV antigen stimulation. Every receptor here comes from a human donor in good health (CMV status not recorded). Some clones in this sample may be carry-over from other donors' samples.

CDR3 sequence: CASSYNVPGQGPSSGANVLTF. CDR3 bases: TGTGCCAGCAGTTATAACGTCCCGGGACAGGGTCCGAGCTCTGGGGCCAACGTCCTGACTTTC. This chain uses TRBV6-5 with TRBJ2-6; 9 positions agree with TRBD1. Germline CDR1 is MNHEY and CDR2 is SVGAGI. The V and J ends lost 3 bases and 0 bases, in that order; junction bases with no gene match: 15. This CDR3 has 21 residues.

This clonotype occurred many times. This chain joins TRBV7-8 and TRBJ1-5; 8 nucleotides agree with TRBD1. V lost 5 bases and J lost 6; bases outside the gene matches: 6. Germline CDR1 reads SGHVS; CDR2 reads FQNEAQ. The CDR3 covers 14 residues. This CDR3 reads CASSLRGRGQPQHF. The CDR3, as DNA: TGTGCCAGCAGCCTCAGGGGGCGCGGTCAGCCCCAGCATTTT.

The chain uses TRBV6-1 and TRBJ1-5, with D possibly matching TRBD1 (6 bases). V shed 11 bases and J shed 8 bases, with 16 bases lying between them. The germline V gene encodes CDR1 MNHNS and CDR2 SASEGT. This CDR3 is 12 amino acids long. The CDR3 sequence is CASRSPGEPQHF. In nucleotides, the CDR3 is TGTGCCTCACGGAGCCCAGGGGAGCCCCAGCATTTT.

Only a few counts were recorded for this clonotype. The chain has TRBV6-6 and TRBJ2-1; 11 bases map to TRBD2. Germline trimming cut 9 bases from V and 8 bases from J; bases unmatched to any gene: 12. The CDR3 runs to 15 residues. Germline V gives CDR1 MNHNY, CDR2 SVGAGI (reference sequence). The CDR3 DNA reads TGTGCCAGTATTCTAGCGGGGGGCCGGTGGGATGAGCAGTTCTTC. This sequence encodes CASILAGGRWDEQFF.

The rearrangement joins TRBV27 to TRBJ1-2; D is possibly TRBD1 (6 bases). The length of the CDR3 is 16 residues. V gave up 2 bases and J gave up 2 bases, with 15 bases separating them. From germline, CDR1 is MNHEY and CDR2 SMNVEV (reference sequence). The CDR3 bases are TGTGCCAGCAGTTTACGCGCAACAGGGATGAACTATGGCTACACCTTC. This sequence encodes CASSLRATGMNYGYTF.

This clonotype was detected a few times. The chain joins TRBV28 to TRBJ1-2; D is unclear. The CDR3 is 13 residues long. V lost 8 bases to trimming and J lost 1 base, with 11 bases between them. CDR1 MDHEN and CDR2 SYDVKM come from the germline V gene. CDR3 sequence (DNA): TGTGCCAGCCTCACCGGGCATAACTATGGCTACACCTTC. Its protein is CASLTGHNYGYTF.

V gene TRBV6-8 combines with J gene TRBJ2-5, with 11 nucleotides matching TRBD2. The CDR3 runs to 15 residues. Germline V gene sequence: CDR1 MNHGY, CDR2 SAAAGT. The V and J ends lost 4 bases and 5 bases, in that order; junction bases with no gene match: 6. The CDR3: CASSSTSGGWETQYF. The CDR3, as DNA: TGTGCCAGCAGTTCCACTAGCGGGGGTTGGGAGACCCAGTACTTC.

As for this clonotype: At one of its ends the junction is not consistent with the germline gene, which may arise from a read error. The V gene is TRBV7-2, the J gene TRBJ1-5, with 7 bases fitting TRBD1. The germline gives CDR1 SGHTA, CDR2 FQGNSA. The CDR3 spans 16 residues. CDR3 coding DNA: TGTGCCAGCAACTTAGGAGATTGGGACAGAAATCAGCCCCAGCATTTT. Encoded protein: CASNLGDWDRNQPQHF.

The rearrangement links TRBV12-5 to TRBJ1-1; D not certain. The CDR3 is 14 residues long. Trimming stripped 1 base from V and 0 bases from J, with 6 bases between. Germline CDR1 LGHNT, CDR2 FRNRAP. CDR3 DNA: TGTGCTAGTGGTTTGGACGGTCTGAACACTGAAGCTTTCTTT. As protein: CASGLDGLNTEAFF.

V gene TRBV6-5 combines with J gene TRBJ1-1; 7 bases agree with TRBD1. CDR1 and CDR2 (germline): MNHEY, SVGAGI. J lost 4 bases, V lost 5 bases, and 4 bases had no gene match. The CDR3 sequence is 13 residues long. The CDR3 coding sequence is TGTGCCAGCAGTATTCCAGGGGGCACTGAAGCTTTCTTT. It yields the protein CASSIPGGTEAFF.

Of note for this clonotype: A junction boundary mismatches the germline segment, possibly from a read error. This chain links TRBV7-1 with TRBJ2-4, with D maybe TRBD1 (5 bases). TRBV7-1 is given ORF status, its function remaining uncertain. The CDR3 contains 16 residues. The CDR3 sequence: CASSSDSQGPGNTQYF. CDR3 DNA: TGTGCCAGCAGCTCAGATTCTCAGGGTCCTGGAAACACTCAGTACTTC.

CDR3 nucleotide sequence: TGCAGCGTTGTGACATGGGCCTACAATGAGCAGTTCTTC. This translates into CSVVTWAYNEQFF. J is TRBJ2-1 and V is TRBV29-1; D call uncertain. V lost 4 bases to trimming and J lost 2 bases, with 9 bases between them. CDR3 size: 13 residues. Germline CDR1 and CDR2: SQVTM and ANQGSEA.

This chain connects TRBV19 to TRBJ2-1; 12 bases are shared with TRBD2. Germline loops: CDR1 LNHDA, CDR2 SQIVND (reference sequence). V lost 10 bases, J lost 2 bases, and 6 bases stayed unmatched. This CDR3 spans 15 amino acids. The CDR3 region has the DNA TGTGCCACCTCTAGCGGGGGGGGGCCCTACAATGAGCAGTTCTTC. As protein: CATSSGGGPYNEQFF.

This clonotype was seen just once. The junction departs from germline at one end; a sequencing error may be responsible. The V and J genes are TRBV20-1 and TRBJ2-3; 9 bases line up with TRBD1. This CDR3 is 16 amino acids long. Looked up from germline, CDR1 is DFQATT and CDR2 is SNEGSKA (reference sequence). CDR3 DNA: TGCTGTGCCCGGGCAACAGGGGGCGTCTTCACAGATACGCAGTATTTT. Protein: CCARATGGVFTDTQYF.

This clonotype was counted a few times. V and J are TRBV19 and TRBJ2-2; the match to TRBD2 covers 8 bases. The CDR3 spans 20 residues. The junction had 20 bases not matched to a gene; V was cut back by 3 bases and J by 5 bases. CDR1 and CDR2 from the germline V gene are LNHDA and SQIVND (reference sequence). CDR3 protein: CASSIRYLFGSGAMTGELFF. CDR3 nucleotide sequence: TGTGCCAGTAGTATTCGCTACCTGTTTGGTAGCGGGGCAATGACCGGGGAGCTGTTTTTT.

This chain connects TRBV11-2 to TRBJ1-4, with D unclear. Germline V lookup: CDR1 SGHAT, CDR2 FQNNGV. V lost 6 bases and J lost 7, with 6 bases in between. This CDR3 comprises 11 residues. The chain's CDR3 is CASRSAEKLFF. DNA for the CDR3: TGTGCCAGCAGGTCTGCTGAAAAACTGTTTTTT.

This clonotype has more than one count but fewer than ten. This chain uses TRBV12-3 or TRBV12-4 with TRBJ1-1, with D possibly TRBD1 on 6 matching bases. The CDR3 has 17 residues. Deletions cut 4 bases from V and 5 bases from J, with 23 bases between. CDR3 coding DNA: TGTGCCAGCAGTTCCCCCCCACAGGGCTGGTTGTTGACTGAAGCTTTCTTT. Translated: CASSSPPQGWLLTEAFF.

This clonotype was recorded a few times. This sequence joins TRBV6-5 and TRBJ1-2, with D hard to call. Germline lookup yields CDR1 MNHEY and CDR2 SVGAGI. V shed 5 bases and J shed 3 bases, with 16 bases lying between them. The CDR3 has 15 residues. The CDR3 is CASSPLIGSHYGYTF. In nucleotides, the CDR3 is TGTGCCAGCAGTCCCCTAATCGGGTCCCACTATGGCTACACCTTC.

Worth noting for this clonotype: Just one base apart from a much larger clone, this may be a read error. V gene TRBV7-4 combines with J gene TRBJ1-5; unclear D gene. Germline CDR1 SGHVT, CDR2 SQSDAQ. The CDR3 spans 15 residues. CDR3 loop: CTSSLDWQSNQPQHF. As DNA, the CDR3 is TGTACCAGCAGCTTAGATTGGCAGAGCAATCAGCCCCAGCATTTT.

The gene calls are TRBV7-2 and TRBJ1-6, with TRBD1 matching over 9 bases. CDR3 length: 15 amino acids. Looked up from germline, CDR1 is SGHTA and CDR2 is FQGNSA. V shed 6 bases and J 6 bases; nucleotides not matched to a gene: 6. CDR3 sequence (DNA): TGTGCCAGCAGGCCCGACAGGGGGGGTAATTCACCCCTCCACTTT. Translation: CASRPDRGGNSPLHF.

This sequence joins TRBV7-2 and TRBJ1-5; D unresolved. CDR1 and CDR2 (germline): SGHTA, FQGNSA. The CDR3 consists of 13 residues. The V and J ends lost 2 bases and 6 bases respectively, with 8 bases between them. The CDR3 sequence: CASSLLGSQPQHF. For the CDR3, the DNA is TGTGCCAGCAGCTTACTCGGGAGTCAGCCCCAGCATTTT.

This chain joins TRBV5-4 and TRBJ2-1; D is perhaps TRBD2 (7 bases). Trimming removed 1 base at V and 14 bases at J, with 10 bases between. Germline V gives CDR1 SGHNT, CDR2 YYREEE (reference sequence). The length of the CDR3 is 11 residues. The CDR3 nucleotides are TGTGCCAGCAGCTTGACAGGGAGGGAGTTCTTC. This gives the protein CASSLTGREFF.

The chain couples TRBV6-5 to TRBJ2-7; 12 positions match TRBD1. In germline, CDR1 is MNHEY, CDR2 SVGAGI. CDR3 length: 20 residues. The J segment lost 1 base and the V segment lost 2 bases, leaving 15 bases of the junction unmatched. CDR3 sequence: CASSYNRRDRGRKPSYEQYV. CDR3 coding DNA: TGTGCCAGCAGTTACAACCGGAGGGACAGGGGGCGCAAACCTTCCTACGAGCAGTACGTC.

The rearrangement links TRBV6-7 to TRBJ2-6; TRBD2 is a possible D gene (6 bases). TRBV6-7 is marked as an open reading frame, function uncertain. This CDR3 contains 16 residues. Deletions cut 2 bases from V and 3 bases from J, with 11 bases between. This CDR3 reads CASSYGRGDGANVLTF. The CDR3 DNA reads TGTGCCAGCAGTTACGGGCGGGGCGATGGGGCCAACGTCCTGACTTTC.

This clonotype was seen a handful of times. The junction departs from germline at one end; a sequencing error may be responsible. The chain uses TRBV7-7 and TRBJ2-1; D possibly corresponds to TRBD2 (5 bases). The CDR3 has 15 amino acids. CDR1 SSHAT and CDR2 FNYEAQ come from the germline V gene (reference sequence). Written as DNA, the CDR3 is TGTGCTAGCAGCTTAGCGATAGGCTCCTACAATGAGCAGTTCTTC. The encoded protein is CASSLAIGSYNEQFF.

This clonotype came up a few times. CDR3 sequence: CASPRDRVYGYTF. The CDR3 DNA reads as TGTGCCAGCCCCCGGGACAGGGTCTATGGCTACACCTTC. This chain links TRBV2 with TRBJ1-2; TRBD1 matches at 9 bases. The ends lost 8 bases at V and 4 bases at J; junction bases unmatched: 5. Germline lookup yields CDR1 SNHLY and CDR2 FYNNEI. There are 13 residues in the CDR3.

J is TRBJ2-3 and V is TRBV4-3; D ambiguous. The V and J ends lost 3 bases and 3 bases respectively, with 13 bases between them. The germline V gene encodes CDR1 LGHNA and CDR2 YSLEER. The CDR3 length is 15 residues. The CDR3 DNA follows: TGCGCCAGCAGCCACGGACCATTTGGAACAGATACGCAGTATTTT. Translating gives CASSHGPFGTDTQYF.

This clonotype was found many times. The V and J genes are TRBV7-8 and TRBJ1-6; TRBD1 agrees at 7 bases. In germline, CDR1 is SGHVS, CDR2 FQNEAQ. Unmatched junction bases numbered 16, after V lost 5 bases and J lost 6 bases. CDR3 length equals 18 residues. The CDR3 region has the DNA TGTGCCAGCAGCCTAGACCCTCTAAACCGGGACAGTAATTCACCCCTCCACTTT. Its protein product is CASSLDPLNRDSNSPLHF.

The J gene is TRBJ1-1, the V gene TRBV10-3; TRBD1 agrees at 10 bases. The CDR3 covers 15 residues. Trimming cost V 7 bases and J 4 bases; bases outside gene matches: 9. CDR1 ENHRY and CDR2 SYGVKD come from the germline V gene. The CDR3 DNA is TGTGCCATCAACCTCATGGACAGGGGGGGCACTGAAGCTTTCTTT. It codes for CAINLMDRGGTEAFF.

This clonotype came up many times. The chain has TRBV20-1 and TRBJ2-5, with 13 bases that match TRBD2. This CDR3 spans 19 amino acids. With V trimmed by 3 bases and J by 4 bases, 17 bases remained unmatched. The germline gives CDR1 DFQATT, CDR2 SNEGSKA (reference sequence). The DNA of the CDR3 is TGCAGTGCTAGGAGGTATTCCGGGACTAGCGGGGATGGGAGAGAGACCCAGTACTTC. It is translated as CSARRYSGTSGDGRETQYF.

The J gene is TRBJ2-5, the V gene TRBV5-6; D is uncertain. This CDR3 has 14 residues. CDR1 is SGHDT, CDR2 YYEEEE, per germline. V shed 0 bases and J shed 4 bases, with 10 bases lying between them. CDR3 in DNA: TGTGCCAGCAGCTTGGGGAGCCGACGAGAGACCCAGTACTTC. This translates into CASSLGSRRETQYF.

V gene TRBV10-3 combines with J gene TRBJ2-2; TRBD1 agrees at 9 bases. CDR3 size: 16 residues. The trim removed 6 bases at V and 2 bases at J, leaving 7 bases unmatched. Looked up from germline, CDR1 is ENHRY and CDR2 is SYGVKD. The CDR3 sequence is CAIRIRDRANTGELFF. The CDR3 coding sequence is TGTGCCATCAGAATCCGGGACAGGGCCAACACCGGGGAGCTGTTTTTT.